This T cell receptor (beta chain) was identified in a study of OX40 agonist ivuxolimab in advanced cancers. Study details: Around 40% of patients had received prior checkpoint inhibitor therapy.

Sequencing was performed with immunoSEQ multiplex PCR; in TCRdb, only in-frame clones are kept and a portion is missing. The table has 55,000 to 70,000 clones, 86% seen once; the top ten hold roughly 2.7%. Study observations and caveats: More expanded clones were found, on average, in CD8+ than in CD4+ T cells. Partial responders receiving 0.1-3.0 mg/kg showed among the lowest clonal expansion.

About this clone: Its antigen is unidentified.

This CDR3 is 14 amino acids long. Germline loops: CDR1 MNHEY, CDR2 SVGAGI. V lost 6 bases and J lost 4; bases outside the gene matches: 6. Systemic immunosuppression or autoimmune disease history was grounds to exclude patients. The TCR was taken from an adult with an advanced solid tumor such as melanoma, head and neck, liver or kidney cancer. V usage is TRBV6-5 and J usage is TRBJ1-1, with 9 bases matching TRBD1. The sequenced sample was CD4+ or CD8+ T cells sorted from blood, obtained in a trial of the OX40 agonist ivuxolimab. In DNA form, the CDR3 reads TGTGCCAGCAGAACAGGGGGCGGCTTCACTGAAGCTTTCTTT. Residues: CASRTGGGFTEAFF.